Below are 10 T cell receptor beta chains sequenced from a single sample in a study of blood T cell repertoires in COVID-19. Here immunoSEQ multiplex PCR was the method, and the copy in TCRdb shows in-frame clones only, minus some. The sample holds roughly 180,000 clones, approximately 85% seen once. Sequences were obtained from peripheral blood. Source of these receptors: a woman aged 60-75 years with COVID-19, enrolled during active disease.

The chain has TRBV6-2 or TRBV6-3 and TRBJ2-2, with TRBD1 matching over 7 bases. The junction had 2 bases not matched to a gene; V was cut back by 5 bases and J by 5 bases. The CDR3 is made up of 13 amino acids. Per the germline V gene, CDR1 is MNHEY and CDR2 is SVGEGT. CDR3: CASSRQGTGELFF. The CDR3 nucleotides are TGTGCCAGCAGTCGACAGGGAACCGGGGAGCTGTTTTTT.

This clone was seen once. The genes are TRBV7-3 and TRBJ2-2; weak D call: TRBD1 (6 bases). V shed 2 bases and J shed 5 bases, with 9 bases lying between them. CDR3 length equals 14 residues. Germline V lookup: CDR1 SGHTA, CDR2 FQGTGA. The DNA of the CDR3 is TGTGCCAGCAGCTTAGGGGGCGAGACCGGGGAGCTGTTTTTT. Translated: CASSLGGETGELFF.

The chain couples TRBV21-1 to TRBJ2-1; whether TRBD2, the table's D call, matches the DNA was not checked. TRBV21-1 is designated a pseudogene. The length of the CDR3 is 16 residues. CDR3 loop: CASSKVSRRGPGEQFF. CDR3 nucleotide sequence: TGTGCCAGCAGCAAAGTAAGTCGCCGTGGTCCCGGTGAGCAGTTCTTC.

A remark on this clone: A read error may explain this, as a much larger clone is one base away. The identical CDR3 is also encoded by other nucleotide sequences in the sample. The rearrangement joins TRBV5-1 to TRBJ2-7, with 9 nucleotides matching TRBD1. The CDR3 contains 15 residues. CDR1 is SGHRS, CDR2 YFSETQ, per germline. V lost 0 bases, J lost 6 bases, and 7 bases stayed unmatched. The CDR3 here is CASSLGGTGRGEQYF. CDR3 nucleotides: TGCGCCAGCAGCTTGGGCGGGACAGGGCGGGGCGAGCAGTACTTC.

The chain is built from TRBV19 and TRBJ1-5; 8 positions match TRBD1. There are 17 residues in the CDR3. The V gene's germline CDR1 is LNHDA and CDR2 SQIVND (reference sequence). V trimming: 5 bases; J trimming: 4 bases; junction bases outside the gene matches: 13. Here the CDR3 DNA reads TGTGCCAGTAGTCCCTGGACAGGGTCTTCCAGAAATCAGCCCCAGCATTTT. This sequence encodes CASSPWTGSSRNQPQHF.

The V call is TRBV7-9, the J call TRBJ1-1, with a possible D match to TRBD1 (5 bases). This CDR3 has 13 amino acids. Germline lookup yields CDR1 SEHNR and CDR2 FQNEAQ (reference sequence). The V gene lost 6 bases and the J gene lost 0 bases, with 8 bases spanning the gap. CDR3 amino acids: CASRGGVNTEAFF. The CDR3 coding sequence is TGTGCCAGCAGGGGAGGGGTGAACACTGAAGCTTTCTTT.

The chain carries TRBV4-2 and TRBJ2-3, with D possibly matching TRBD2 (7 bases). V lost 0 bases to trimming and J lost 1 base, with 11 bases between them. CDR1 and CDR2 (germline): LGHNA, YNFKEQ. The CDR3 runs to 16 residues. This CDR3 reads CASSQEGGGGTDTQYF. In DNA, the CDR3 is TGTGCCAGCAGCCAAGAGGGCGGGGGCGGCACAGATACGCAGTATTTT.

V gene TRBV14 combines with J gene TRBJ2-3; 8 nucleotides agree with TRBD1. The germline V gene has CDR1 SGHDN and CDR2 FVKESK. V was pared by 1 base and J by 3 bases, with 9 bases of the junction left unmatched. This CDR3 has 17 residues. This CDR3 is CASSQVPGTGGTDTQYF. The CDR3 coding sequence is TGTGCCAGCAGCCAAGTGCCCGGGACAGGCGGGACAGATACGCAGTATTTT.

This clone is medium-sized. The chain links TRBV6-5 to TRBJ2-2, with 7 nucleotides matching TRBD1. Germline lookup yields CDR1 MNHEY and CDR2 SVGAGI. The CDR3 spans 15 residues. The junction had 5 bases not matched to a gene; V was cut back by 1 base and J by 6 bases. DNA for the CDR3: TGTGCCAGCAGTTACTTAGGGGGCAGGGCCGGGGAGCTGTTTTTT. Protein product: CASSYLGGRAGELFF.

This clone was seen a single time. The V gene is TRBV4-3, the J gene TRBJ1-2; D may be TRBD1 (6 bases). The V end lost 4 bases, the J end lost 8 bases, and 14 bases lay between the germline ends. Per the germline V gene, CDR1 is LGHNA and CDR2 is YSLEER. CDR3 length: 13 residues. The CDR3 region is CASSRLTGDGYTF. CDR3 coding DNA: TGCGCCAGCAGCCGACTGACAGGAGACGGCTACACCTTC.